The present T cell receptor (beta chain) was sequenced within a study of blood T cell repertoires in COVID-19. Study at large: In each case, the material was cDNA or gDNA derived from T cells, B-cell-depleted T cells, or PBMCs.

The authors' processing: Reference gene primer amplification gave nucleated cell count estimates. Clones were read by immunoSEQ multiplex PCR, and TCRdb kept only the in-frame ones, dropping some. That table supplies the V and J calls and clone size; D and trimming were determined from the DNA. The sample lists about 75,000 clones, approximately 79% occurring once. V was clipped by 3 bases and J by 4 bases, with 12 bases between them. The CDR3 extends over 15 amino acids. Germline-derived CDR1 and CDR2 are SEHNR and FQNEAQ (reference sequence). This clone was counted a single time. Input material: peripheral blood. The chain carries TRBV7-9 and TRBJ1-4; possible D gene TRBD1, 5 bases. The clonotype originates from a human donor with acute or convalescent COVID-19. The donor label of this sample is uncertain. The chain's CDR3 is CASSFLGRDNEKLFF. Written as DNA, the CDR3 is TGTGCCAGCAGCTTTTTGGGCAGGGATAATGAAAAACTGTTTTTT.